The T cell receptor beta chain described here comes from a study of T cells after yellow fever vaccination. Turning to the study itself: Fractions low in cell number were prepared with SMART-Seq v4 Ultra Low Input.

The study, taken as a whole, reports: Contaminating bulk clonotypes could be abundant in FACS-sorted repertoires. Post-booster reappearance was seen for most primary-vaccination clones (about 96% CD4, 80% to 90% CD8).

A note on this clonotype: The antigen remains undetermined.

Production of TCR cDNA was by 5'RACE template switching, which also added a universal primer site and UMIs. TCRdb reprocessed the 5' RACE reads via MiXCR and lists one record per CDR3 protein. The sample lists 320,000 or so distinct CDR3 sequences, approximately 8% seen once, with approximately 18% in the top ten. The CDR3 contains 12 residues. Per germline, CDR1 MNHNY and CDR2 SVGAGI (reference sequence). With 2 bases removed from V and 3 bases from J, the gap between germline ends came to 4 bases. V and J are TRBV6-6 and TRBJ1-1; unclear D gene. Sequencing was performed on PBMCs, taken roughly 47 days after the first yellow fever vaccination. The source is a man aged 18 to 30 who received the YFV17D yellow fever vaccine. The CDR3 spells CASSYADTEAFF. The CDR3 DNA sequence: TGTGCCAGCAGTTACGCAGACACTGAAGCTTTCTTT.